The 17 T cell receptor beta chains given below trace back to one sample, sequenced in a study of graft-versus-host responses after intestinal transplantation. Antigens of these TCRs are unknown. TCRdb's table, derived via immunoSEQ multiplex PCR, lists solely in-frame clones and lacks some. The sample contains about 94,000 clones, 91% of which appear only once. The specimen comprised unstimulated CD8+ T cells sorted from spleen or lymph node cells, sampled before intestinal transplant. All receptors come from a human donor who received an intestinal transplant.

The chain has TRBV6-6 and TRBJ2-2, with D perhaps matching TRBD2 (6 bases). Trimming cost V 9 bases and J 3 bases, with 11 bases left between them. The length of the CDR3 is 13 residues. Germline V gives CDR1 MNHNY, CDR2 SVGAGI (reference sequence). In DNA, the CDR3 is TGTGCCAGTGGCCGGGGGTACACCGGGGAGCTGTTTTTT. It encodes CASGRGYTGELFF.

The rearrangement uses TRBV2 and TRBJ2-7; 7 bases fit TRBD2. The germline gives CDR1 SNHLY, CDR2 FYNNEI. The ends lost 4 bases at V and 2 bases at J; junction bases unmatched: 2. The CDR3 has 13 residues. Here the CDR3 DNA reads TGTGCCAGCAGTGGCGGGAGCACCTACGAGCAGTACTTC. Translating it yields CASSGGSTYEQYF. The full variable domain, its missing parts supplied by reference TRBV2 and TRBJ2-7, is EPEVTQTPSHQVTQMGQEVILRCVPISNHLYFYWYRQILGQKVEFLVSFYNNEISEKSEIFDDQFSVERPDGSNFTLKIRSTKLEDSAMYFCASSGGSTYEQYFGPGTRLTVT.

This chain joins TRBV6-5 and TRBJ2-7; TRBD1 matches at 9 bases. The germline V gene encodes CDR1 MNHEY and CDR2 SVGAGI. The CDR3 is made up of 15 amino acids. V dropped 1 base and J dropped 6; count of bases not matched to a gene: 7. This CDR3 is CASSYWTGAFSEQYF. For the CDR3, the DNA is TGTGCCAGCAGTTACTGGACAGGGGCCTTTAGCGAGCAGTACTTC.

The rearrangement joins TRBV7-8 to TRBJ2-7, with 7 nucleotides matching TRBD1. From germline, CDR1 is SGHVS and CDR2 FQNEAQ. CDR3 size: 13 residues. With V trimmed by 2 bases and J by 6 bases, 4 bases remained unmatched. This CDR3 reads CASSLTGVPEQYF. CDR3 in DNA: TGTGCCAGCAGCTTAACAGGGGTCCCCGAGCAGTACTTC.

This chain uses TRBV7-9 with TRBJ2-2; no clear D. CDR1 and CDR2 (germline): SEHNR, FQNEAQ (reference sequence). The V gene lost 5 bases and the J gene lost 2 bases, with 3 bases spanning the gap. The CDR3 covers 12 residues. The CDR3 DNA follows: TGTGCCAGCAGCCTAAACACCGGGGAGCTGTTTTTT. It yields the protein CASSLNTGELFF.

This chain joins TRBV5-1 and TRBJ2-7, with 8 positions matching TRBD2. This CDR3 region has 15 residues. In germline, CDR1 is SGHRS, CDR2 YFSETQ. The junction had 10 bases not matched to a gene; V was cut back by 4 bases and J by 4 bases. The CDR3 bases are TGCGCCAGCAGCCCTAAGAGAGCGGGAGATTACGAGCAGTACTTC. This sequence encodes CASSPKRAGDYEQYF.

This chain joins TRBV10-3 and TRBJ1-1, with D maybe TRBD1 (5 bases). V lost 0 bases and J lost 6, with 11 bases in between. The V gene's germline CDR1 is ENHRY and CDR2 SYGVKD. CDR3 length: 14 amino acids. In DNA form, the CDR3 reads TGTGCCATCAGTGAGTCAGGGCAGGGCCCTGAAGCTTTCTTT. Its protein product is CAISESGQGPEAFF.

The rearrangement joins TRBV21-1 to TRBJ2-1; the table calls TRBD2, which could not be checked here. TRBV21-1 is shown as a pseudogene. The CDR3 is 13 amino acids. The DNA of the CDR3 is TGTGCCAGCAGCTTGTGGAGTGGGAATGAGCAGTTCTTC. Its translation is CASSLWSGNEQFF.

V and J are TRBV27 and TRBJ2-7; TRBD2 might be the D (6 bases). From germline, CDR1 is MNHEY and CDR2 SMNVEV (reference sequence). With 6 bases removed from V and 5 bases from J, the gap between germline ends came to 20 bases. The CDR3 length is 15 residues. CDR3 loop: CASSLPGVGSHEQYF. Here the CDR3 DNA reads TGTGCCAGCAGCCTCCCGGGAGTAGGATCCCACGAGCAGTACTTC.

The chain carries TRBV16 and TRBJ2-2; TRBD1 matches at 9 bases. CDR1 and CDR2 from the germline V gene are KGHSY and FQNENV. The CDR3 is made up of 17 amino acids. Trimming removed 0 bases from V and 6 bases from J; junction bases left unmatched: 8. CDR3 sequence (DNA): TGTGCCAGCAGCCAATCGAACAGGGGGCGTAACGCCGGGGAGCTGTTTTTT. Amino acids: CASSQSNRGRNAGELFF.

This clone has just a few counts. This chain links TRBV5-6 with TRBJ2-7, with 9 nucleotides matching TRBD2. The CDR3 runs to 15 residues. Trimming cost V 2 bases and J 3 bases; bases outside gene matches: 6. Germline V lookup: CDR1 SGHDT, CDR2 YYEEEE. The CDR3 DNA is TGTGCCAGCAGCTTCAAGCGGGAGGCGTACTACGAGCAGTACTTC. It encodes CASSFKREAYYEQYF.

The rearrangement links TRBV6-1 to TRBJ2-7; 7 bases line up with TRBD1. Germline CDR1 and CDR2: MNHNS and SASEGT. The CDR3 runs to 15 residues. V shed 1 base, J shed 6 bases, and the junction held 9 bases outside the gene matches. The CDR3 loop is CASSEETWTGIEQYF. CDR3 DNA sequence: TGTGCCAGCAGTGAAGAGACTTGGACAGGCATCGAGCAGTACTTC.

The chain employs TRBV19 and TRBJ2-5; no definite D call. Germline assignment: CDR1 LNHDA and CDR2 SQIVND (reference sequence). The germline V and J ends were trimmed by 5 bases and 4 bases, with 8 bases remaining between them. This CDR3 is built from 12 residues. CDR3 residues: CASSESGETQYF. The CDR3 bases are TGTGCCAGTAGTGAGAGTGGAGAGACCCAGTACTTC.

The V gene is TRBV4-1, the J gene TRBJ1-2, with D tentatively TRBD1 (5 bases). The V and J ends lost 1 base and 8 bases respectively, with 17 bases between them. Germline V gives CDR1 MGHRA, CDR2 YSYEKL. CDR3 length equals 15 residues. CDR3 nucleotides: TGCGCCAGCAGCCAAGGTCAGGGTATCGGGCAGGGCTACACCTTC. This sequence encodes CASSQGQGIGQGYTF.

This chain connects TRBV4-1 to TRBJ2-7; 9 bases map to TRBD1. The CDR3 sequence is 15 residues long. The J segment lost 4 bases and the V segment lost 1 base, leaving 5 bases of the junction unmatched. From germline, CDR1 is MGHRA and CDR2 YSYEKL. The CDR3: CASSQGQGGIYEQYF. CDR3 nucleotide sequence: TGCGCCAGCAGCCAAGGACAGGGGGGGATTTACGAGCAGTACTTC.

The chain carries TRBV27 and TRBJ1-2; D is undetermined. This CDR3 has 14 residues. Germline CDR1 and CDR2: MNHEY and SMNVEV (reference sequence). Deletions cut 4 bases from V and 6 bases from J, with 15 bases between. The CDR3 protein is CASSSTIVVDGYTF. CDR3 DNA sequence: TGTGCCAGCAGTTCGACAATCGTGGTAGATGGCTACACCTTC.

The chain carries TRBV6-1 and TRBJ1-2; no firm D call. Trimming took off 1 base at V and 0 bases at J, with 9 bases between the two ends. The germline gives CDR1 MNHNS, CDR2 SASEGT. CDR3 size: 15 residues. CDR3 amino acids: CASSEEPSANYGYTF. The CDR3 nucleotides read TGTGCCAGCAGTGAAGAACCATCAGCTAACTATGGCTACACCTTC.